A selection of T cell receptor beta chains follows, all from one sample in a study of blood T cell repertoires in COVID-19. The data were produced by immunoSEQ multiplex PCR, yet TCRdb's version contains in-frame clones alone and is incomplete. The sample contains about 250,000 clones, 80% to 85% of which appear only once. The sample taken for sequencing was peripheral blood. The origin of the receptors is a man in his forties or fifties with acute or convalescent COVID-19. Each CDR3 is given with its conserved first and last residue.

j_gene,v_gene,CDR3aa
TRBJ2-7,TRBV5-6,CASSRDTYEQYF
TRBJ2-2,TRBV27,CASSGLAGGDTGELFF
TRBJ2-1,TRBV6-1,CASSEASQSYNEQFF
TRBJ2-7,TRBV21-1,CASTSPGLAGERVCEQYF
TRBJ1-5,TRBV2,CASRATGMEGPQHF
TRBJ1-1,TRBV19,CASSEGAGWYTEAFF
TRBJ1-2,TRBV5-1,CASSLAGATSNGYTF
TRBJ2-3,TRBV5-4,CASSLTSVSTDTQYF
TRBJ2-7,TRBV15,CATSRADNYEQYF
TRBJ2-1,TRBV2,CASSEARSNNEQFF
TRBJ1-4,TRBV30,CAWMGGQATNEKLFF
TRBJ1-2,TRBV5-5,CASSFRTGGLDYGYTF
TRBJ2-1,TRBV4-2,CASSQVTLAGGPEQFF
TRBJ2-1,TRBV7-9,CASSLLGGASGRHNEQFF
TRBJ1-5,TRBV21-1,CASSKTGCSNQPQHF
TRBJ1-1,TRBV3-1/TRBV3-2,CASSQRTVMNTEAFF
TRBJ2-7,TRBV6-5,CASSYDRYEQYF
TRBJ1-1,TRBV6-5,CASSYPGQSNTEAFF
TRBJ1-1,TRBV7-9,CASSGDLGNTEAFF
TRBJ1-4,TRBV7-2,CASSLNRGRNEKLFF
TRBJ1-2,TRBV5-1,CASSLNRGDYGYTF
TRBJ2-1,TRBV18,CASSPNKRGTYNEQFF
TRBJ1-1,TRBV9,CASSVVAGMNTEAFF
TRBJ2-6,TRBV15,CATSRRVASLGANVLTF
TRBJ1-6,TRBV5-1,CASSDPGQGVVNSPLHF
TRBJ2-7,TRBV7-9,CASSFWDRGLEQYF
TRBJ2-2,TRBV7-8,CASSFRRTETGELFF
TRBJ1-6,TRBV6-5,CASSISSYNSPLHF
TRBJ2-3,TRBV29-1,CSVEYWAGQGTDTQYF
TRBJ2-5,TRBV7-6,CASSFSRSQETQYF
TRBJ1-4,TRBV30,CAWTQSRALPEKLFF
TRBJ2-1,TRBV11-2,CASSSPVGNEQFF
TRBJ1-5,TRBV15,CATSGTSGRGNDNQPQHF
TRBJ1-5,TRBV3-1/TRBV3-2,CASSDRVSNQPQHF
TRBJ1-1,TRBV12-3/TRBV12-4,CASSLTGDTEAFF
TRBJ1-1,TRBV5-4,CASREVQGRAFF
TRBJ1-1,TRBV19,CASSITGQGARVEAFF
TRBJ1-3,TRBV13,CASSIKTGAGGNTIYF
TRBJ1-1,TRBV12-3/TRBV12-4,CASNQPRTGEAFF
TRBJ1-2,TRBV3-1/TRBV3-2,CASSPGGGRGYGYTF
TRBJ2-5,TRBV19,CASSLGLAGGSKETQYF
TRBJ2-3,TRBV7-9,CASSENHRGDTQYF
TRBJ2-3,TRBV7-8,CASSPRTSGSYTQYF
TRBJ2-6,TRBV29-1,CSVNQGSGANVLTF
TRBJ1-2,TRBV29-1,CSGQAEDGYTF
TRBJ1-1,TRBV18,CASSPLDSNTEAFF
TRBJ1-1,TRBV5-1,CASSSGQPNTEAFF
TRBJ1-2,TRBV29-1,CSVFEGAIYGYTF
TRBJ1-1,TRBV5-1,CASSLWFGVNTEAFF
TRBJ2-1,TRBV7-9,CASSLSWAYEQFF